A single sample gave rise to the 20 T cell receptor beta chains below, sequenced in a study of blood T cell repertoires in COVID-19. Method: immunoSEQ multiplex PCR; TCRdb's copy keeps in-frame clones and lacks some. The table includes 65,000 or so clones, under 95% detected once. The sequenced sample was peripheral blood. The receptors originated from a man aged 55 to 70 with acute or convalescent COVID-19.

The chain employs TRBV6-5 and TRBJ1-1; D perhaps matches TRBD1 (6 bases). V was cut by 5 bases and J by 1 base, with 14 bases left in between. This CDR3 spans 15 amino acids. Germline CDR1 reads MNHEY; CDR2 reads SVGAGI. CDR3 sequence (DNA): TGTGCCAGCAGTAGAACCGGGACAAGGAACACTGAAGCTTTCTTT. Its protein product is CASSRTGTRNTEAFF.

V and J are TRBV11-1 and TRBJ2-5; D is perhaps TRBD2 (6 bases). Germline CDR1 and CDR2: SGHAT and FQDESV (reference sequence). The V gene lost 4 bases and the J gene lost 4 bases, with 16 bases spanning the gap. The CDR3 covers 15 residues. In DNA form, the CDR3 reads TGTGCCAGCAGCTCCGGGGGAGGAATCCGAGAGACCCAGTACTTC. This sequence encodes CASSSGGGIRETQYF. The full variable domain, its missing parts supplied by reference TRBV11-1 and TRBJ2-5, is EAEVAQSPRYKITEKSQAVAFWCDPISGHATLYWYRQILGQGPELLVQFQDESVVDDSQLPKDRFSAERLKGVDSTLKIQPAELGDSAMYLCASSSGGGIRETQYFGPGTRLLVL.

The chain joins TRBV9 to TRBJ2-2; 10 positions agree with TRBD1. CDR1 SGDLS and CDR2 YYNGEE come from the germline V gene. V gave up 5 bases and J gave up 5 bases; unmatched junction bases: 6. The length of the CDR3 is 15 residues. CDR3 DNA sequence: TGTGCCAGCAGTCGGACAGGGGGATATACCGGGGAGCTGTTTTTT. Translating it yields CASSRTGGYTGELFF.

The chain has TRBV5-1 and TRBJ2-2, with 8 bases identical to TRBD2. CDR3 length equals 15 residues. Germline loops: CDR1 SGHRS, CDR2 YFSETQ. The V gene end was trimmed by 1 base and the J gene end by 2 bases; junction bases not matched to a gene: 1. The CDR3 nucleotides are TGCGCCAGCAGCTTGACTAGCGGCAACACCGGGGAGCTGTTTTTT. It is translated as CASSLTSGNTGELFF.

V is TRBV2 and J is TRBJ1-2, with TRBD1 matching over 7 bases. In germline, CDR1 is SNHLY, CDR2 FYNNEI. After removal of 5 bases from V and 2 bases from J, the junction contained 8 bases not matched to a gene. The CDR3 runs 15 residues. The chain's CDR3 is CASSRQGGGNYGYTF. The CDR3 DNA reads TGTGCCAGCAGTCGACAGGGTGGAGGGAACTATGGCTACACCTTC.

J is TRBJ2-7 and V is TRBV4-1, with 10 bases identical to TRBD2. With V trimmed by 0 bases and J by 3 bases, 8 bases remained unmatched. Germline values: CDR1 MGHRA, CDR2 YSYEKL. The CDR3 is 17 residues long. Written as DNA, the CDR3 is TGCGCCAGCAGCCAAGATCGCCTAGCGGGGGCCTACTACGAGCAGTACTTC. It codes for CASSQDRLAGAYYEQYF.

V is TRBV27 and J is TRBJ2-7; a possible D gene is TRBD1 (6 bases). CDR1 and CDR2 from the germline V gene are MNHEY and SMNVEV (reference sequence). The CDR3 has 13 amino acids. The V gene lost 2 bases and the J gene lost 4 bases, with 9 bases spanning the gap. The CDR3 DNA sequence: TGTGCCAGCAGTTTAGGGGGCGGATACGAGCAGTACTTC. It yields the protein CASSLGGGYEQYF.

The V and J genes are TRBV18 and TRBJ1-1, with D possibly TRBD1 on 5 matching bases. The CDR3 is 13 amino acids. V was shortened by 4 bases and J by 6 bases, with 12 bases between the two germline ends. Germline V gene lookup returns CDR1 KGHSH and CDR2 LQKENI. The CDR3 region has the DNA TGTGCCAGCTCACTCGGGGGAGAATCTGAAGCTTTCTTT. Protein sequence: CASSLGGESEAFF.

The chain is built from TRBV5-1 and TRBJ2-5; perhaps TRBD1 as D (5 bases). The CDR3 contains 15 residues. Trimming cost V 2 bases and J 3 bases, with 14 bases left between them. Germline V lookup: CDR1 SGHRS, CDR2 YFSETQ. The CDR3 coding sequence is TGCGCCAGCAGCTTTAGGGGATTCCGGGAAGAGACCCAGTACTTC. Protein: CASSFRGFREETQYF.

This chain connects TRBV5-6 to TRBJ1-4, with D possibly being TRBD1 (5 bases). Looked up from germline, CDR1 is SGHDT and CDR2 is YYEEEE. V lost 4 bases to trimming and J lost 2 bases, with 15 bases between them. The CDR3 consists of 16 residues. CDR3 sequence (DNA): TGTGCCAGCAGCCCGAACTACGGGACTACTAATGAAAAACTGTTTTTT. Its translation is CASSPNYGTTNEKLFF. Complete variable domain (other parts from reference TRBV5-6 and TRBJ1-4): DAGVTQSPTHLIKTRGQQVTLRCSPKSGHDTVSWYQQALGQGPQFIFQYYEEEERQRGNFPDRFSGHQFPNYSSELNVNALLLGDSALYLCASSPNYGTTNEKLFFGSGTQLSVL.

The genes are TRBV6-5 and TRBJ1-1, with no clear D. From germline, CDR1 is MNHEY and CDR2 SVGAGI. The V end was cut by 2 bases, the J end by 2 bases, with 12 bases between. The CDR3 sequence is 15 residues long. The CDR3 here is CASSYESYGNTEAFF. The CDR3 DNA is TGTGCCAGCAGTTACGAGTCTTATGGTAACACTGAAGCTTTCTTT.

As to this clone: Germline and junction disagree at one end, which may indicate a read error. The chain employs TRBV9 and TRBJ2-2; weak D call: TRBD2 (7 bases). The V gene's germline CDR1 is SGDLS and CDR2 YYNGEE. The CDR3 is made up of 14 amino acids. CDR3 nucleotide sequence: TGCGCCCGCAGCGTCGGGGGGCGGGGCGGGGAGCTGTTTTTT. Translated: CARSVGGRGGELFF.

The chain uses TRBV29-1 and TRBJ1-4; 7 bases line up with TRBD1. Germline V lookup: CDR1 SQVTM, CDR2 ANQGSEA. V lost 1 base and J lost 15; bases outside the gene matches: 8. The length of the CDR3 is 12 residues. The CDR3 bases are TGCAGCGTTGAAGGCCAGGGGGAGAAGGTGTTTTTT. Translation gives CSVEGQGEKVFF.

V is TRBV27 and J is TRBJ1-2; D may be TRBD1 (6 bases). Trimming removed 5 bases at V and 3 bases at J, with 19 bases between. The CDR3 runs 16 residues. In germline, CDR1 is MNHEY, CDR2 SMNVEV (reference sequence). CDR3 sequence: CASSPAGVYLDYGYTF. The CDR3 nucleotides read TGTGCCAGCAGTCCCGCAGGGGTGTATCTAGACTATGGCTACACCTTC.

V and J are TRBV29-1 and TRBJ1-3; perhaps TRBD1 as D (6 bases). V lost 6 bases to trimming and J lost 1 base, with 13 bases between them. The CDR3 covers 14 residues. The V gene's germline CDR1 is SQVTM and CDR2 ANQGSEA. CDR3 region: CSVSDRTSGNTIYF. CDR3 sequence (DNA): TGCAGCGTATCAGACAGGACTTCTGGAAACACCATATATTTT.

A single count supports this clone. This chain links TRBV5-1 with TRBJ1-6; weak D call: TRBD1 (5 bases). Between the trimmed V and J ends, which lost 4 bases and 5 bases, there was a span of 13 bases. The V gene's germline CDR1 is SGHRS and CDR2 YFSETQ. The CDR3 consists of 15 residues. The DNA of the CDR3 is TGCGCCAGCAGCCCAACCGGGACTGATAATTCACCCCTCCACTTT. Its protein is CASSPTGTDNSPLHF.

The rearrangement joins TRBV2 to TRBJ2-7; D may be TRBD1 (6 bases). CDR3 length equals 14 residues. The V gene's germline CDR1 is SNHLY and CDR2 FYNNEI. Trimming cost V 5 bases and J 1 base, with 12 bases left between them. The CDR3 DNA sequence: TGTGCCAGCAGTCCAGGGGCCCCATCCTACGAGCAGTACTTC. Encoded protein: CASSPGAPSYEQYF.

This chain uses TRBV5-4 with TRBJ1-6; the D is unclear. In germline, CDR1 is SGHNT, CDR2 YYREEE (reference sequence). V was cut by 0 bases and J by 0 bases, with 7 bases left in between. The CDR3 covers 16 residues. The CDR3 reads CASSLGGSSYNSPLHF. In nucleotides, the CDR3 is TGTGCCAGCAGCTTGGGCGGAAGCTCCTATAATTCACCCCTCCACTTT.

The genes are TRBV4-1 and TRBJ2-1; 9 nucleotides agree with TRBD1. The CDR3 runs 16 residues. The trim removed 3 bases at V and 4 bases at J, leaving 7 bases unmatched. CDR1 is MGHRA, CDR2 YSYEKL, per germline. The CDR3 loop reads CASSHMDRGTYNEQFF. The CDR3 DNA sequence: TGCGCCAGCAGCCATATGGACAGGGGAACGTACAATGAGCAGTTCTTC.

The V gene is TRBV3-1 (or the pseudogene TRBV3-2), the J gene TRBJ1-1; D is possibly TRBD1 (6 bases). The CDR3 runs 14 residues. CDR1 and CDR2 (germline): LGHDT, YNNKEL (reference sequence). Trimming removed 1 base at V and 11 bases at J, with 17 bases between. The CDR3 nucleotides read TGTGCCAGCAGCCAAGGGACCGGCCGGGGGGCCGCTTTCTTT. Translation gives CASSQGTGRGAAFF.